These 15 T cell receptor beta chains came from one sample sequenced in a study of blood T cells in healthy people across ages. A second PCR of 7 to 11 cycles used a sample-barcoded 5' primer and a J-beta primer mix. TCRdb independently ran MiXCR on the 5' RACE reads; one entry per CDR3 protein. The data show around 1,800,000 distinct CDR3 sequences, with about two fifths seen just once and more than 20% held by the top ten. The sequencing input was blood. These receptor sequences come from a human donor in good health.

This clonotype has a handful of counts. The chain carries TRBV5-6 and TRBJ1-2; weak D call: TRBD1 (6 bases). The CDR3 is 14 residues long. The germline CDR1 and CDR2 sequences are SGHDT and YYEEEE. The ends were cut back, 4 bases at V and 4 bases at J, with 14 bases in the middle. The CDR3 sequence is CASSVQGPLYGYTF. In nucleotides, the CDR3 is TGTGCCAGCAGCGTCCAGGGGCCCCTCTATGGCTACACCTTC.

The rearrangement links TRBV6-5 to TRBJ2-1, with 7 bases fitting TRBD2. V lost 7 bases, J lost 10 bases, and 13 bases stayed unmatched. The CDR3 has 14 amino acids. Germline loops: CDR1 MNHEY, CDR2 SVGAGI. Written as DNA, the CDR3 is TGTGCCAGCAACAGAACGGGACTACCCTACGAGCAGTTCTTC. The encoded protein is CASNRTGLPYEQFF.

The chain uses TRBV29-1 and TRBJ2-7; the D is unclear. CDR1 and CDR2 (germline): SQVTM, ANQGSEA. The length of the CDR3 is 13 residues. V gave up 4 bases and J gave up 0 bases, with 10 bases separating them. As DNA, the CDR3 is TGCAGCGTTGGTCAGTGGAGCTCCTACGAGCAGTACTTC. This gives the protein CSVGQWSSYEQYF.

This clonotype was seen a single time. This rearrangement joins TRBV6-6 to TRBJ1-4; D might be TRBD1 (6 bases). CDR3 length: 13 residues. The germline V and J ends were trimmed by 11 bases and 6 bases, with 16 bases remaining between them. Germline-derived CDR1 and CDR2 are MNHNY and SVGAGI (reference sequence). CDR3 DNA: TGTGCCTGCTCCCGGGACATCTATGAAAAACTGTTTTTT. This codes for CACSRDIYEKLFF.

This clonotype has a handful of counts. The rearrangement joins TRBV7-2 to TRBJ2-1; D is undetermined. Germline-derived CDR1 and CDR2 are SGHTA and FQGNSA. The V end was cut by 2 bases, the J end by 4 bases, with 9 bases between. This CDR3 contains 14 residues. The CDR3 region is CASSLRDPYNEQFF. The CDR3 DNA sequence: TGTGCCAGCAGCTTAAGAGACCCGTACAATGAGCAGTTCTTC.

CDR3 sequence (DNA): TGTGCCAGCAGCTTAGTCGGTATGGGGAGACCTCAGGATGAGCAGTTCTTC. Translating gives CASSLVGMGRPQDEQFF. J is TRBJ2-1 and V is TRBV7-9; D perhaps matches TRBD2 (5 bases). The CDR3 totals 17 residues. V lost 1 base and J lost 8, with 21 bases in between. Germline CDR1 SEHNR, CDR2 FQNEAQ (reference sequence).

V gene TRBV29-1 combines with J gene TRBJ1-1; D remains ambiguous. Germline V gene sequence: CDR1 SQVTM, CDR2 ANQGSEA. The CDR3 spans 11 residues. Trimming shortened V by 7 bases and J by 10 bases, and 16 bases separated the two germline ends. CDR3 sequence: CSASRRAGAFF. Here the CDR3 DNA reads TGCAGCGCTAGTCGGCGGGCGGGAGCTTTCTTT.

Comment on this clonotype: This sequence may be a read error, since a much larger clone differs from it by one base. The chain carries TRBV6-4 and TRBJ2-7; D tentatively reads TRBD1 or TRBD2 (5 bases each). This CDR3 comprises 16 residues. The germline V gene has CDR1 MRHNA and CDR2 SNTAGT. V was shortened by 6 bases and J by 2 bases, with 20 bases between the two germline ends. CDR3 nucleotide sequence: TGTGCCAGCAGCCCAGACGGGGCAGGCGTCCCCTACGAGCAGTACTTC. Residues: CASSPDGAGVPYEQYF.

This chain links TRBV12-3 or TRBV12-4 with TRBJ2-2, with 14 bases that match TRBD2. Trimming at V came to 8 bases and at J to 9 bases, leaving 5 bases not matched to a gene. This CDR3 region has 14 residues. CDR3 in DNA: TGTGCCAGCCGAAGGACTAGCGGGGGGTGGGAGCTGTTTTTT. Translated, it gives CASRRTSGGWELFF.

The table lists this clonotype with a few counts. The chain recombines TRBV5-1 with TRBJ2-3; 11 bases line up with TRBD2. After removal of 4 bases from V and 2 bases from J, the junction contained 6 bases not matched to a gene. CDR3 length equals 16 residues. Germline V lookup: CDR1 SGHRS, CDR2 YFSETQ. CDR3 nucleotide sequence: TGCGCCAGCAGCGACGGGACTAGCGGACCCACAGATACGCAGTATTTT. Translation gives CASSDGTSGPTDTQYF.

V is TRBV18 and J is TRBJ2-5; D is perhaps TRBD2 (7 bases). This CDR3 is 16 amino acids long. Looked up from germline, CDR1 is KGHSH and CDR2 is LQKENI. V shed 0 bases and J shed 2 bases, with 13 bases lying between them. The DNA of the CDR3 is TGTGCCAGCTCACCACCGGGCGGGGGCTCACAAGAGACCCAGTACTTC. This gives the protein CASSPPGGGSQETQYF.

The V and J genes are TRBV15 and TRBJ2-1; 7 bases map to TRBD1. V was clipped by 8 bases and J by 7 bases; unmatched bases: 11. CDR1 is LNHNV, CDR2 YYDKDF, per germline (reference sequence). CDR3 length: 14 amino acids. The CDR3 region is CATGRKQGWNEQFF. The CDR3 coding sequence is TGTGCCACCGGACGAAAACAGGGGTGGAATGAGCAGTTCTTC.

The J gene is TRBJ1-3, the V gene TRBV7-9; D is unresolved. Germline V gene sequence: CDR1 SEHNR, CDR2 FQNEAQ (reference sequence). V was clipped by 6 bases and J by 0 bases, with 18 bases between them. CDR3 length: 17 amino acids. In nucleotides, the CDR3 is TGTGCCAGCAGTGATGAGGTGGGCAAATACTCTGGAAACACCATATATTTT. As protein: CASSDEVGKYSGNTIYF.

CDR3 nucleotides: TGTGCCAGCAGAGTTGAGAGCGTTGAAAAACTGTTTTTT. Protein sequence: CASRVESVEKLFF. This chain connects TRBV6-1 to TRBJ1-4; D is unresolved. Germline CDR1 reads MNHNS; CDR2 reads SASEGT. Trimming pared 6 bases from V and 7 bases from J, leaving 12 bases between. This CDR3 region has 13 residues.

This clonotype was observed a handful of times. The rearrangement joins TRBV7-8 to TRBJ2-5, with TRBD2 as a possible D gene (5 bases). The germline V gene encodes CDR1 SGHVS and CDR2 FQNEAQ. Trimming removed 2 bases from V and 5 bases from J, with 21 bases in between. The length of the CDR3 is 17 residues. The CDR3 protein is CASSLRANGDIPETQYF. CDR3 nucleotides: TGTGCCAGCAGCTTAAGAGCGAACGGGGATATCCCTGAGACCCAGTACTTC.